These T cell receptor beta chains were read from a single sample in a study of blood T cell repertoires in COVID-19. TCRdb keeps only in-frame clones here, not all; method: immunoSEQ multiplex PCR. The data show around 65,000 clones, 65% to 85% seen once. The source material was peripheral blood. Receptor source: a human donor in a cohort sampled during active COVID-19. Both conserved end residues are part of each CDR3. A D gene is named only where the DNA matches it firmly. Clone size is not always given. Where it is, it says once, few, many or a class for expanded clones.

v_call,j_call,clone_size,d_call,cdr3_aa,cdr3_nt
TRBV6-5,TRBJ1-5,.,.,CASRSTSLQPQHF,TGTGCCAGCAGGTCTACTAGTCTTCAGCCCCAGCATTTT
TRBV20-1,TRBJ2-3,.,TRBD1,CSASQGADTQYF,TGCAGTGCTAGTCAGGGGGCGGATACGCAGTATTTT
TRBV7-3,TRBJ1-6,.,.,CASSASGFGSPLHF,TGTGCCAGCAGCGCCTCCGGGTTTGGGTCACCCCTCCACTTT
TRBV5-6,TRBJ2-3,few,TRBD1,CASSLAGQAQNLGVDTQYF,TGTGCCAGCAGCTTGGCGGGACAGGCTCAAAACCTGGGAGTAGATACGCAGTATTTT
TRBV28,TRBJ2-2,.,.,CASRPGGANTGELFF,TGTGCCAGCAGACCGGGGGGCGCGAACACCGGGGAGCTGTTTTTT
TRBV19,TRBJ1-5,.,.,CASRRGRDGMNQPQHF,TGTGCCAGTAGGAGGGGGAGGGACGGGATGAATCAGCCCCAGCATTTT
TRBV6-1,TRBJ2-7,.,TRBD1,CASSDRDSVYEQYF,TGTGCCAGCAGTGACCGGGACAGCGTATACGAGCAGTACTTC
TRBV19,TRBJ1-5,.,.,CASRLDTGVNQPQHF,TGTGCCAGTAGGCTGGACACGGGGGTCAATCAGCCCCAGCATTTT
TRBV9,TRBJ1-3,.,TRBD1,CASSDRDRVYGNTIYF,TGTGCCAGCAGCGACCGGGACAGGGTCTATGGAAACACCATATATTTT
TRBV19,TRBJ1-5,.,.,CASSITSRGSNQPQHF,TGTGCCAGTAGTATAACGTCCAGGGGTAGCAATCAGCCCCAGCATTTT
TRBV5-1,TRBJ1-5,.,.,CASSFSGGNQPQHF,TGCGCCAGCAGCTTCTCCGGGGGCAATCAGCCCCAGCATTTT
TRBV7-9,TRBJ2-7,.,TRBD1,CASSKSGTGAYEQYF,TGTGCCAGCAGCAAATCCGGGACAGGAGCCTACGAGCAGTACTTC
TRBV27,TRBJ2-1,.,TRBD2,CASSSGGRVNEQFF,TGTGCCAGCAGTTCTGGGGGGAGGGTCAATGAGCAGTTCTTC
TRBV6-2/TRBV6-3,TRBJ2-5,once,TRBD2,CASSYSVAGAGETQYF,TGTGCCAGCAGTTACTCGGTAGCGGGGGCCGGGGAGACCCAGTACTTC
TRBV29-1,TRBJ1-6,.,TRBD1,CSVGAGGESPLHF,TGCAGCGTTGGTGCAGGGGGCGAATCACCCCTCCACTTT